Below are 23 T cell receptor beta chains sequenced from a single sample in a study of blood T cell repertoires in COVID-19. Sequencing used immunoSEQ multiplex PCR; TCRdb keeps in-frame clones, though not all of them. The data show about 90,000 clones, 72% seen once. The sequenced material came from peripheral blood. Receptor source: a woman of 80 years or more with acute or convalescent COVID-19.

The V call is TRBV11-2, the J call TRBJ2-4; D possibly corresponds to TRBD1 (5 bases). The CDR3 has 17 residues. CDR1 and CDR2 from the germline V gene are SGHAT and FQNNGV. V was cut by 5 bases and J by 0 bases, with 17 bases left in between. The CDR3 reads CASSPLQGRLAKNIQYF. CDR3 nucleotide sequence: TGTGCCAGCAGCCCTCTTCAGGGTCGTCTAGCCAAAAACATTCAGTACTTC. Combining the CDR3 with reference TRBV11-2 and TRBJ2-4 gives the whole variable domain EAGVAQSPRYKIIEKRQSVAFWCNPISGHATLYWYQQILGQGPKLLIQFQNNGVVDDSQLPKDRFSAERLKGVDSTLKIQPAKLEDSAVYLCASSPLQGRLAKNIQYFGAGTRLSVL.

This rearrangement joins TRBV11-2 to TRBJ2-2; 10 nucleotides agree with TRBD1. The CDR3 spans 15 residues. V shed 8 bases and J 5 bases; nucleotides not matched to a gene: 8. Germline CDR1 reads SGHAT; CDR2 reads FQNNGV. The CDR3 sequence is CASGTGTGVTGELFF. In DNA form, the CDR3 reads TGTGCCAGCGGCACCGGGACAGGGGTAACCGGGGAGCTGTTTTTT.

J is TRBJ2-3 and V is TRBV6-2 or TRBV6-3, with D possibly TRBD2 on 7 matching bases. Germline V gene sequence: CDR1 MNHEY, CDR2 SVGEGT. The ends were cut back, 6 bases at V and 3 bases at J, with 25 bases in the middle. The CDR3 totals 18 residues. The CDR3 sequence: CASSPRGGFGPGTDTQYF. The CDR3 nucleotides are TGTGCCAGCAGCCCTAGGGGGGGGTTTGGGCCTGGGACAGATACGCAGTATTTT.

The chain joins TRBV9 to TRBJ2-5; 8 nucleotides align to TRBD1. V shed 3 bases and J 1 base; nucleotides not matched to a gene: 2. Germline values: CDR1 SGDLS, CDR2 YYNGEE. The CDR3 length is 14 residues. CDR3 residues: CASSAGGPQETQYF. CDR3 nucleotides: TGTGCCAGCAGCGCAGGGGGCCCCCAAGAGACCCAGTACTTC.

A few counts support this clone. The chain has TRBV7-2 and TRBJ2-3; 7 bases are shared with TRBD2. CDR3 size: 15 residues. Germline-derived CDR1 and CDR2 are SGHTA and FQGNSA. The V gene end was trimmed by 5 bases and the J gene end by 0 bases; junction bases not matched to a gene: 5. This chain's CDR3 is CASSPSGVSTDTQYF. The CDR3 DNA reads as TGTGCCAGCAGCCCCAGCGGGGTAAGCACAGATACGCAGTATTTT.

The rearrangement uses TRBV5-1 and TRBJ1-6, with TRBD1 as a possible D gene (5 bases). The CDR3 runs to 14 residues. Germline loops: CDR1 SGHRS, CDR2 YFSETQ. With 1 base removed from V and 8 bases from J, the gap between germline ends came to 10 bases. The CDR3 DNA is TGCGCCAGCAGCTTGAGGGGTGAGGATTCACCCCTCCACTTT. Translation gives CASSLRGEDSPLHF. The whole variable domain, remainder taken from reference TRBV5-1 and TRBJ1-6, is KAGVTQTPRYLIKTRGQQVTLSCSPISGHRSVSWYQQTPGQGLQFLFEYFSETQRNKGNFPGRFSGRQFSNSRSEMNVSTLELGDSALYLCASSLRGEDSPLHFGNGTRLTVT.

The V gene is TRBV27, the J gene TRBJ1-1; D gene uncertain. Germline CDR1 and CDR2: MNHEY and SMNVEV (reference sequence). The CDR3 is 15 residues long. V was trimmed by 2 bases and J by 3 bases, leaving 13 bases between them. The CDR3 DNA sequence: TGTGCCAGCAGTTTACGTCTTTTCAGCGACACTGAAGCTTTCTTT. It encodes CASSLRLFSDTEAFF.

CDR3 sequence: CASSTWTAAYEQYF. In DNA form, the CDR3 reads TGTGCCAGCAGTACATGGACAGCCGCCTACGAGCAGTACTTC. The chain links TRBV27 to TRBJ2-7; D may be TRBD1 (6 bases). V dropped 5 bases and J dropped 2 bases, with 13 bases sitting between them. CDR1 MNHEY and CDR2 SMNVEV come from the germline V gene (reference sequence). The CDR3 runs 14 residues.

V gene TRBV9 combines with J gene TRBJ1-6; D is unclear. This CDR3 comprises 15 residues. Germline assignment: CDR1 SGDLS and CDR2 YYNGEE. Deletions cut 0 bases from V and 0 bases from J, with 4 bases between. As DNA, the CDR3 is TGTGCCAGCAGCGTAGCGAGCTCCTATAATTCACCCCTCCACTTT. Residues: CASSVASSYNSPLHF.

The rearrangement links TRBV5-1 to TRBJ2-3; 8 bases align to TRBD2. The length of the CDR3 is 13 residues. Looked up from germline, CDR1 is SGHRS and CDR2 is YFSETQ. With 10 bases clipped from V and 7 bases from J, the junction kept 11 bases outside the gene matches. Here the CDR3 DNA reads TGCGCCCCCAGCCCGGGGGGGGGATATACGCAGTATTTT. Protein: CAPSPGGGYTQYF.

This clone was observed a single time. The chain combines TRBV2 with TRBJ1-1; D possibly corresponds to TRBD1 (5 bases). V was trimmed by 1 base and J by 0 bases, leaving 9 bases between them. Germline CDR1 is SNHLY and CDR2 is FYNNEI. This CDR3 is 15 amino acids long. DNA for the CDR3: TGTGCCAGCAGTGAAGTGGGGGGGGTGAACACTGAAGCTTTCTTT. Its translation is CASSEVGGVNTEAFF.

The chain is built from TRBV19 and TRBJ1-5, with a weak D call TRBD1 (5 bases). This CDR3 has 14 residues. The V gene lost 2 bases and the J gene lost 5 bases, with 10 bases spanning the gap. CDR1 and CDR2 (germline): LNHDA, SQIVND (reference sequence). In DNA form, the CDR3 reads TGTGCCAGTAGTATACGCGGGGCATATCAGCCCCAGCATTTT. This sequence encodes CASSIRGAYQPQHF. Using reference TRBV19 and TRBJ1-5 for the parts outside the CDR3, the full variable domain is DGGITQSPKYLFRKEGQNVTLSCEQNLNHDAMYWYRQDPGQGLRLIYYSQIVNDFQKGDIAEGYSVSREKKESFPLTVTSAQKNPTAFYLCASSIRGAYQPQHFGDGTRLSIL.

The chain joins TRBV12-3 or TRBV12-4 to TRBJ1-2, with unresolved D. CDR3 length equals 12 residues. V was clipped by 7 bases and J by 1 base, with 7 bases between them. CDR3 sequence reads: CASTPSNYGYTF. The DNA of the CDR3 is TGTGCCAGCACCCCTAGTAACTATGGCTACACCTTC.

This CDR3 reads CASSFRGATEAFF. The CDR3 nucleotides read TGTGCCAGCAGCTTCAGGGGTGCCACTGAAGCTTTCTTT. This chain links TRBV7-2 with TRBJ1-1; D possibly corresponds to TRBD1 (6 bases). The CDR3 runs 13 residues. Trimming took 3 bases from V and 4 from J, leaving 9 bases between them. From germline, CDR1 is SGHTA and CDR2 FQGNSA.

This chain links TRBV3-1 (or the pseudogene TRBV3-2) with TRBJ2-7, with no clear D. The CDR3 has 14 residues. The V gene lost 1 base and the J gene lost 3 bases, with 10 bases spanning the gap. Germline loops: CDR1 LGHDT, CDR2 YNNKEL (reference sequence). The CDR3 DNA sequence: TGTGCCAGCAGCCAAGGACTGGTAAACTACGAGCAGTACTTC. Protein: CASSQGLVNYEQYF.

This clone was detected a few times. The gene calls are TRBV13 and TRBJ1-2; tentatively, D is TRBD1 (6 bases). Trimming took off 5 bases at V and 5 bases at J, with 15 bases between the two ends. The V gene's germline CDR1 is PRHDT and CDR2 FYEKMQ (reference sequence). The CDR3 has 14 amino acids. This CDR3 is CASSHRVTGYGYTF. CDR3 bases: TGTGCCAGCAGCCACCGCGTAACAGGGTATGGCTACACCTTC. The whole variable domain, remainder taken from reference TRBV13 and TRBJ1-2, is AAGVIQSPRHLIKEKRETATLKCYPIPRHDTVYWYQQGPGQDPQFLISFYEKMQSDKGSIPDRFSAQQFSDYHSELNMSSLELGDSALYFCASSHRVTGYGYTFGSGTRLTVV.

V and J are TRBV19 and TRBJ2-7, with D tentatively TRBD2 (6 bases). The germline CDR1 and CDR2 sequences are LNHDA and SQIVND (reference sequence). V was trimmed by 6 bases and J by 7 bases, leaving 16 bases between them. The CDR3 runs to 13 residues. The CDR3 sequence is CASSSGTHYEQYF. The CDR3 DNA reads TGTGCCAGTAGCTCCGGGACTCACTATGAGCAGTACTTC.

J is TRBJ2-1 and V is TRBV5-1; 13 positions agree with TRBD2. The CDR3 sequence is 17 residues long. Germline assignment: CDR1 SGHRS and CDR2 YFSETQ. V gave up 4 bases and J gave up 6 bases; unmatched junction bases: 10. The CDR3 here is CASSKGPGLAGANEQFF. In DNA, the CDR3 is TGCGCCAGCAGCAAGGGCCCCGGACTAGCGGGGGCCAATGAGCAGTTCTTC. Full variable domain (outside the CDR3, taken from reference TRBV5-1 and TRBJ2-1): KAGVTQTPRYLIKTRGQQVTLSCSPISGHRSVSWYQQTPGQGLQFLFEYFSETQRNKGNFPGRFSGRQFSNSRSEMNVSTLELGDSALYLCASSKGPGLAGANEQFFGPGTRLTVL.

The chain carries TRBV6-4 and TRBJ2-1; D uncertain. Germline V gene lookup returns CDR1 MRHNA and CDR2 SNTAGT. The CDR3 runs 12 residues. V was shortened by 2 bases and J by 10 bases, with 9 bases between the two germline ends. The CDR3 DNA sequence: TGTGCCAGCAGTGACGTTGGTAGAGAGCAGTTCTTC. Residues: CASSDVGREQFF.

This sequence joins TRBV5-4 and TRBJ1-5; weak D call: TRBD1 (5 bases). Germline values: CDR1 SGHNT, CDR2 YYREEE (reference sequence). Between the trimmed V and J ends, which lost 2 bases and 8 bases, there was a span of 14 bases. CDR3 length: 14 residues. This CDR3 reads CASSLGPDTKPQHF. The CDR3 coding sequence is TGTGCCAGCAGCTTAGGTCCGGACACAAAGCCCCAGCATTTT.

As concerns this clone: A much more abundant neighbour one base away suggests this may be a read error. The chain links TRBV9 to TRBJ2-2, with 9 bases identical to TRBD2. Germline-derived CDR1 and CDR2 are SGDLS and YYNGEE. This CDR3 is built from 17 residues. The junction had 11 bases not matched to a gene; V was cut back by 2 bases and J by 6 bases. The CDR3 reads CASSVAAGGPASGELFF. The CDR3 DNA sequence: TGTGCCAGCAGCGTCGCGGCGGGGGGGCCGGCATCCGGGGAGCTGTTTTTT.

The CDR3, as DNA: TGTGCCAGCGGCGGGGCCACAGATACGCAGTATTTT. This translates into CASGGATDTQYF. The chain combines TRBV6-5 with TRBJ2-3; possibly TRBD2 for D (6 bases). The CDR3 length is 12 residues. Trimming pared 8 bases from V and 2 bases from J, leaving 8 bases between. Germline V gives CDR1 MNHEY, CDR2 SVGAGI.

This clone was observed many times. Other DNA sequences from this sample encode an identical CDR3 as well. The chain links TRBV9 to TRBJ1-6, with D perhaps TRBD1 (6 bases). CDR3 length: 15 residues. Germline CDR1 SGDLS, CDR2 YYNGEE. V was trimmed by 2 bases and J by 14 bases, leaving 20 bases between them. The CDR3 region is CASSVGSVGAGALHF. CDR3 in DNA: TGTGCCAGCAGCGTGGGTAGTGTGGGGGCGGGGGCCCTCCACTTT.